The 10 T cell receptor beta chains below all came from one sample that was sequenced in a study of control samples from healthy donors and cancer patients (dated by TCRdb to 2018 to 2021). The library was obtained by the immunoSEQ multiplex PCR assay. TCRdb carries this immuneACCESS record with in-frame sequences only. Its versions omit some clonotypes, under half of them owing to an unresolved V gene in the studies checked, with the rest unexplained. For this sample there are 50,000 or so clones; around 96% appear just once. Approximately 1% of the sample rests with the top ten. Sequencing was performed on blood. All receptors derive from a woman under 30 in good health.

The J gene is TRBJ2-5, the V gene TRBV4-3; D unresolved. The V and J ends lost 3 bases and 2 bases respectively, with 10 bases between them. Germline V CDR1 and CDR2: LGHNA, YSLEER. This CDR3 contains 14 residues. The CDR3 DNA reads TGCGCCAGCAGCCATGTTTACCCACAAGAGACCCAGTACTTC. This translates into CASSHVYPQETQYF.

This rearrangement joins TRBV6-5 to TRBJ1-4; TRBD1 matches at 8 bases. J gave up 7 bases and V 3 bases, and 4 bases lay outside the gene matches. The germline V gene encodes CDR1 MNHEY and CDR2 SVGAGI. This CDR3 region has 14 residues. CDR3 amino acids: CASSYSGQGEKLFF. The DNA for the CDR3 is TGTGCCAGCAGTTATTCAGGACAGGGTGAAAAACTGTTTTTT.

The chain uses TRBV10-3 and TRBJ2-1; 9 bases map to TRBD2. Germline CDR1 ENHRY, CDR2 SYGVKD. This CDR3 comprises 13 residues. Trimming took 3 bases from V and 9 from J; bases not matched to a gene: 3. CDR3 amino acids: CAISEISGGEQFF. The DNA of the CDR3 is TGTGCCATCAGTGAAATTAGCGGGGGTGAGCAGTTCTTC.

This rearrangement joins TRBV7-9 to TRBJ1-1; no reliable D call. V lost 7 bases and J 11 bases, leaving 23 bases between the germline ends. Germline loops: CDR1 SEHNR, CDR2 FQNEAQ (reference sequence). The CDR3 has 14 amino acids. The CDR3 sequence: CASKPQTPGAVAFF. The CDR3 bases are TGTGCCAGCAAGCCACAGACTCCGGGAGCCGTGGCTTTCTTT.

The rearrangement joins TRBV6-5 to TRBJ2-2; TRBD2 might be the D (7 bases). Germline CDR1 reads MNHEY; CDR2 reads SVGAGI. The V gene lost 8 bases and the J gene lost 3 bases, with 13 bases spanning the gap. CDR3 size: 14 residues. CDR3 sequence (DNA): TGTGCCAGCGGGGGGGCGCAGGACACCGGGGAGCTGTTTTTT. Translation gives CASGGAQDTGELFF.

The J gene is TRBJ1-6, the V gene TRBV6-5; D remains unclear. With 6 bases removed from V and 16 bases from J, the gap between germline ends came to 10 bases. Germline V gene data show CDR1 as MNHEY and CDR2 as SVGAGI. This CDR3 has 10 residues. The CDR3 region has the DNA TGTGCCAGCAGCGCACCTCCTCTCCACTTT. Translated, it gives CASSAPPLHF.

The gene calls are TRBV19 and TRBJ1-1, with a possible D match to TRBD1 (5 bases). V was clipped by 3 bases and J by 7 bases, with 15 bases between them. This CDR3 is built from 14 residues. From germline, CDR1 is LNHDA and CDR2 SQIVND (reference sequence). CDR3 coding DNA: TGTGCCAGTAGTATTTACGGGACCCTCGTTGAAGCTTTCTTT. This codes for CASSIYGTLVEAFF.

The CDR3: CASSRSGGPLDTQYF. CDR3 coding DNA: TGTGCCAGCAGTAGGTCCGGGGGGCCTTTAGATACGCAGTATTTT. This sequence joins TRBV6-4 and TRBJ2-3, with TRBD2 as a possible D gene (7 bases). The CDR3 loop spans 15 amino acids. The ends were cut back, 5 bases at V and 5 bases at J, with 17 bases in the middle. CDR1 is MRHNA, CDR2 SNTAGT, per germline.

The chain carries TRBV7-2 and TRBJ2-6; D call uncertain. Germline CDR1 and CDR2: SGHTA and FQGNSA. This CDR3 has 13 amino acids. Trimming took off 6 bases at V and 0 bases at J, with 3 bases between the two ends. This chain's CDR3 is CASRHSGANVLTF. CDR3 sequence (DNA): TGTGCCAGCAGACACTCTGGGGCCAACGTCCTGACTTTC. Supplemented by reference TRBV7-2 and TRBJ2-6, the full variable domain reads GAGVSQSPSNKVTEKGKDVELRCDPISGHTALYWYRQSLGQGLEFLIYFQGNSAPDKSGLPSDRFSAERTGGSVSTLTIQRTQQEDSAVYLCASRHSGANVLTFGAGSRLTVL.

This chain's CDR3 is CASSIDPASAGGYTF. CDR3 nucleotides: TGTGCCAGTAGTATAGATCCGGCTTCGGCTGGTGGCTACACCTTC. The chain links TRBV19 to TRBJ1-2, with unresolved D. Looked up from germline, CDR1 is LNHDA and CDR2 is SQIVND (reference sequence). The CDR3 loop spans 15 amino acids. The V end lost 0 bases, the J end lost 7 bases, and 15 bases lay between the germline ends.